The T cell receptor (delta chain) under discussion was sequenced for a study of DNA immune sequencing with unique molecular identifiers (dated by TCRdb to 2018 to 2021). With regard to the full study: Immunomagnetic cell separation was used to enrich gammadelta T cells from buffy coats, and the genomic DNA of the enriched gammadelta T cells was then sequenced. Fluorescence-activated cell sorting was used to enrich gammadelta T cells from PBMC of fewer than 11 healthy individuals. For the enriched versus non-enriched comparison, about 96 ng enriched gammadelta T-cell DNA and approximately 1 ug non-enriched PBMC DNA were sequenced. An ultrasensitive DNA-based TRD repertoire sequencing method using PCR-introduced unique molecular identifiers was developed and validated in the study. The method was validated on synthetic reference molecules and on blood samples from healthy individuals. All donors were healthy individuals, and approximately 11 of the donors were profiled using sorted gammadelta T cells from peripheral blood. Paper-wide results and their limitations: TRD repertoire diversity varied between healthy donors, with several donors highly oligoclonal where top 5 clonotypes exceeded half of productive molecules. Among clonotypes from healthy donors, the most common TRD rearrangement was TRDV2 paired with TRDJ1. Novel TRD sequences not targeted by the primers cannot be detected with the primer-based approach.

The germline V gene encodes CDR1 GEAIGNYY and CDR2 EKD. The CDR3 measures 17 amino acids from cysteine to phenylalanine. Only the CDR3 DNA stays, 51 bases, in frame from base 1. Libraries were made using multiplex PCR. A 32-plex assay, with primers for all 8 TRDV and 4 TRDJ genes spanning the CDR3, was used to amplify the genomic DNA. A 12-nucleotide UMI was introduced during 2 to 4 barcoding PCR cycles, after which a second PCR was performed with Illumina adapter primers. AMPure XP beads were used for library purification, and library quality was checked on a Fragment Analyzer with the HS NGS Fragment kit. The sequencing was run with an Illumina MiniSeq mid-output kit, including roughly 18% PhiX, and 150 cycles of paired-end reads. The authors processed their data as follows. MIGEC version 1.2.9 was used to process the reads, grouping reads by UMI and building error-corrected consensus sequences. Modified VDJtools version 1.2.1 scripts and the tcR R package were used for post-processing. TCRdb reran clone calling on the public reads with CATT; rows sharing one DNA sequence were then combined. These V and J calls rely on TCRdb rather than the paper's analysis. The sample profile shows about 2,500 delta-chain clones; 13% to 15% of them were found once. The ten largest account for around 20% of the sample.

A few counts support this clone. Its cognate antigen has yet to be identified. This sequence is one base from a far larger clone and is likely a read error. This CDR3 is also generated by other DNA sequences in the sample. The specimen sequenced was gamma-delta T cells from PBMCs. This sequence originates from a human donor in good health. Recombination linked TRDV2 to TRDJ1, with 9 central nucleotides matching TRDD3. The sequenced DNA is TGTGCCTGTGACTTACTGGGGGAAGAGTCGTACACTGATAAACTCATCTTT. It translates as CACDLLGEESYTDKLIF.